This T cell receptor (beta chain) was recovered during a study of glioma-infiltrating T cells. Study outcomes and limitations: Tissue-blood divergence was below expectation in non-neoplastic patients, above in gliomas.

This clonotype is a singleton in its sample. Its cognate antigen is unknown. The iRepertoire nested amplicon-rescue multiplex PCR amplified TCR alpha and beta CDR3s from RNA. TCRdb re-called the multiplex PCR reads through MiXCR, storing one row per CDR3 protein. The table shows approximately 400,000 distinct CDR3 sequences, with about two fifths occurring only once. Germline loops: CDR1 SGHTA, CDR2 FQGNSA. The CDR3 sequence is 13 residues long. Trimming left V 2 bases short and J 1 base short, with 6 bases between. This receptor was identified in a human donor with low-grade glioma or glioblastoma, undergoing nonglioma brain surgery, or in good health (not recorded which). The chain carries TRBV7-2 and TRBJ2-7, with D hard to call. The specimen was glioma tissue, nonneoplastic brain tissue, or PBMCs (not recorded which). CDR3 bases: TGTGCCAGCAGCTTATACAAGTCCTACGAGCAGTACTTC. This codes for CASSLYKSYEQYF.